Listed below are T cell receptor beta chains from one sample, sequenced in a study of OX40 agonist ivuxolimab in advanced cancers. This table comes from immunoSEQ multiplex PCR, and its TCRdb copy is limited to in-frame clones, with some not included. The profile shows under 90,000 clones, about 93% of them singletons. The specimen was CD4+ or CD8+ T cells sorted from blood, collected in a trial of the OX40 agonist ivuxolimab. The origin of the receptors is an adult with an advanced solid tumor such as melanoma, head and neck, liver or kidney cancer. Each CDR3 is given without its conserved first and last residue. Each record gives: J gene, V gene, CDR3 protein.

J gene: NA; V gene: TRBV4-3; CDR3 protein: ASSQDYPTYEQY
J gene: TRBJ1-5; V gene: TRBV9; CDR3 protein: ASSAGPADQPQH
J gene: TRBJ2-7; V gene: TRBV4-3; CDR3 protein: ASSHFEGGEQY
J gene: TRBJ2-1; V gene: TRBV4-1; CDR3 protein: ASSQPERNSYNEQF
J gene: TRBJ2-7; V gene: TRBV27; CDR3 protein: ASSLSGIPYEQY
J gene: TRBJ2-1; V gene: TRBV6-6; CDR3 protein: ASSPMRSSPYNEQF
J gene: TRBJ1-5; V gene: TRBV4-1; CDR3 protein: ASSLPDTSNQPQH
J gene: TRBJ1-1; V gene: TRBV7-9; CDR3 protein: ASSLVNTEAF
J gene: TRBJ1-3; V gene: TRBV6-1; CDR3 protein: AIRTGGNTIY
J gene: TRBJ2-7; V gene: TRBV9; CDR3 protein: ASSVRDRAHEQY
J gene: TRBJ1-1; V gene: TRBV4-3; CDR3 protein: ASSQSFQLDLMNTEAF
J gene: TRBJ2-1; V gene: TRBV4-1; CDR3 protein: ASSRFAGGETYNEQF
J gene: TRBJ2-3; V gene: TRBV7-9; CDR3 protein: ASSQRWTDTQY
J gene: TRBJ2-1; V gene: TRBV19; CDR3 protein: ASSLDPSSYNEQF
J gene: TRBJ2-3; V gene: TRBV5-1; CDR3 protein: ASLSGVAGVLDTQY
J gene: TRBJ1-2; V gene: TRBV9; CDR3 protein: ASSVEAYLIDGYT
J gene: TRBJ2-5; V gene: TRBV4-1; CDR3 protein: ASSPTSGKETQY
J gene: TRBJ2-1; V gene: TRBV19; CDR3 protein: ASSLAGGSYNEQF
J gene: TRBJ1-1; V gene: TRBV11-2; CDR3 protein: ASSLGSELNTEAF
J gene: TRBJ1-5; V gene: TRBV7-2; CDR3 protein: ASSLAIRGGRNQPQH
J gene: TRBJ1-1; V gene: TRBV7-8; CDR3 protein: ASSFKVGPEAF
J gene: TRBJ2-1; V gene: TRBV27; CDR3 protein: ASSLGDRTNEQF
J gene: TRBJ2-5; V gene: TRBV9; CDR3 protein: ASSVVGGQETQY
J gene: TRBJ2-1; V gene: TRBV4-3; CDR3 protein: ASSHLDWTESSYNEQF
J gene: TRBJ2-4; V gene: TRBV7-8; CDR3 protein: ASSSDQNIQY
J gene: TRBJ1-2; V gene: TRBV19; CDR3 protein: ASSAGTGGGYGYT
J gene: TRBJ2-7; V gene: TRBV25-1; CDR3 protein: ATSHPGEQY
J gene: TRBJ1-3; V gene: TRBV19; CDR3 protein: ASSLPWGAGRGDTIY
J gene: TRBJ2-5; V gene: TRBV5-6; CDR3 protein: ASSLYWGEGQETQY
J gene: TRBJ2-2; V gene: TRBV4-3; CDR3 protein: ASSWTVANTGELF